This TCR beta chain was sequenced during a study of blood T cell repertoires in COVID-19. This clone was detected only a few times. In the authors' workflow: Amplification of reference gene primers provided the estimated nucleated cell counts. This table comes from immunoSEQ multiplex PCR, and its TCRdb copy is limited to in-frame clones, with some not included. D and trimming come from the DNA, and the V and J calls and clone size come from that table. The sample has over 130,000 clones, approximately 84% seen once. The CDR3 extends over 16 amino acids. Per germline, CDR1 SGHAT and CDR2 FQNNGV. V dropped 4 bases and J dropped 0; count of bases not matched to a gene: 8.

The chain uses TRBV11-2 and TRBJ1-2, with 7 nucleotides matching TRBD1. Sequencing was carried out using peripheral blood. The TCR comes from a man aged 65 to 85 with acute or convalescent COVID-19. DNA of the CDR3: TGTGCCAGCAGCTCCACGGGACAGAGAACTAACTATGGCTACACCTTC. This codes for CASSSTGQRTNYGYTF.